Listed here are 26 T cell receptor beta chains from one sample, sequenced in a study of siplizumab effects on memory and regulatory T cells. Repertoires were generated with immunoSEQ multiplex PCR, while TCRdb's copy carries only in-frame clones and drops some. Seen here are about 100,000 clones, around 94% observed once, and the top ten hold 1.3%. The sequenced material came from non-Treg CD4+ T cells sorted from blood. The source of these receptors is a human donor in good health.

The chain recombines TRBV11-3 with TRBJ2-2, with no clear D. From germline, CDR1 is SGHNT and CDR2 YENEEA. CDR3 size: 16 residues. Trimming removed 0 bases from V and 1 base from J, with 9 bases in between. CDR3 amino acids: CASSLDYSLNTGELFF. Here the CDR3 DNA reads TGTGCCAGCAGCTTAGATTATAGCCTGAACACCGGGGAGCTGTTTTTT.

This clone was recorded once. The rearrangement links TRBV7-6 to TRBJ2-2; the D call may be TRBD1 or TRBD2 (6 bases each). Trimming removed 1 base from V and 4 bases from J, with 16 bases in between. Looked up from germline, CDR1 is SGHVS and CDR2 is FNYEAQ. The CDR3 is 17 residues long. CDR3 sequence: CASSLVGRGAPTGELFF. In DNA, the CDR3 is TGTGCCAGCAGCTTAGTTGGAAGGGGGGCCCCCACCGGGGAGCTGTTTTTT.

The table lists this clone with a count of one. The chain joins TRBV19 to TRBJ2-2; D might be TRBD1 (7 bases). V was cut by 3 bases and J by 3 bases, with 11 bases left in between. The germline V gene encodes CDR1 LNHDA and CDR2 SQIVND (reference sequence). CDR3 length equals 15 residues. The CDR3 reads CASSIRGADTGELFF. The DNA of the CDR3 is TGTGCCAGTAGTATCAGGGGGGCGGACACCGGGGAGCTGTTTTTT.

The chain joins TRBV7-9 to TRBJ2-7, with 7 bases matching TRBD1. CDR1 and CDR2 from the germline V gene are SEHNR and FQNEAQ (reference sequence). This CDR3 is 15 amino acids long. Trimming cost V 2 bases and J 5 bases; bases outside gene matches: 9. The DNA of the CDR3 is TGTGCCAGCAGCTTAAAGGTGACAGGGACCCACGAGCAGTACTTC. Protein product: CASSLKVTGTHEQYF.

V and J are TRBV28 and TRBJ1-2; possibly TRBD1 for D (5 bases). CDR1 MDHEN and CDR2 SYDVKM come from the germline V gene. CDR3 length: 12 amino acids. V was pared by 7 bases and J by 1 base, with 7 bases between. The CDR3 DNA is TGTGCCAGCACCGACAGTAACTATGGCTACACCTTC. It translates to CASTDSNYGYTF.

This chain links TRBV19 with TRBJ1-5; TRBD1 aligns across 7 bases. Germline trimming cut 8 bases from V and 4 bases from J; bases unmatched to any gene: 5. There are 13 residues in the CDR3. CDR1 is LNHDA, CDR2 SQIVND, per germline (reference sequence). CDR3 residues: CASGGQRNQPQHF. The CDR3, as DNA: TGTGCCAGTGGGGGACAGCGGAATCAGCCCCAGCATTTT. The entire variable domain, with the rest obtained from reference TRBV19 and TRBJ1-5, is as follows: DGGITQSPKYLFRKEGQNVTLSCEQNLNHDAMYWYRQDPGQGLRLIYYSQIVNDFQKGDIAEGYSVSREKKESFPLTVTSAQKNPTAFYLCASGGQRNQPQHFGDGTRLSIL.

This rearrangement joins TRBV10-3 to TRBJ2-7, with 7 bases identical to TRBD1. Germline V lookup: CDR1 ENHRY, CDR2 SYGVKD. Trimming removed 4 bases from V and 0 bases from J; junction bases left unmatched: 9. There are 16 residues in the CDR3. The CDR3 here is CAISGATGKSSYEQYF. The CDR3 DNA is TGTGCCATCAGTGGGGCGACAGGGAAGAGCTCCTACGAGCAGTACTTC.

This chain uses TRBV6-5 with TRBJ1-5, with 9 bases fitting TRBD1. This CDR3 contains 14 residues. V dropped 7 bases and J dropped 2; count of bases not matched to a gene: 3. Germline V CDR1 and CDR2: MNHEY, SVGAGI. In DNA, the CDR3 is TGTGCCAGCATACAGGGGGCACGCAATCAGCCCCAGCATTTT. It codes for CASIQGARNQPQHF.

This chain uses TRBV15 with TRBJ2-3; TRBD1 matches 12 bases. The CDR3 is made up of 18 amino acids. V shed 0 bases, J shed 4 bases, and the junction held 8 bases outside the gene matches. Germline CDR1 LNHNV, CDR2 YYDKDF (reference sequence). CDR3 sequence reads: CATSREVGTGGLSDTQYF. As DNA, the CDR3 is TGTGCCACCAGCAGAGAAGTCGGGACAGGGGGCTTATCAGATACGCAGTATTTT.

The chain uses TRBV9 and TRBJ1-3; no definite D call. There are 15 residues in the CDR3. V was trimmed by 1 base and J by 2 bases, leaving 10 bases between them. The germline CDR1 and CDR2 sequences are SGDLS and YYNGEE. CDR3 residues: CASSVSPDAGNTIYF. DNA of the CDR3: TGTGCCAGCAGCGTATCCCCGGATGCTGGAAACACCATATATTTT.

This chain uses TRBV19 with TRBJ1-1; 9 nucleotides align to TRBD1. CDR3 size: 17 residues. Germline loops: CDR1 LNHDA, CDR2 SQIVND (reference sequence). The ends lost 2 bases at V and 6 bases at J; junction bases unmatched: 13. This CDR3 reads CASSIPNRGRSLAEAFF. CDR3 nucleotides: TGTGCCAGTAGTATACCAAACAGGGGGCGGTCATTAGCTGAAGCTTTCTTT. The variable domain in full, completed from reference TRBV19 and TRBJ1-1, reads DGGITQSPKYLFRKEGQNVTLSCEQNLNHDAMYWYRQDPGQGLRLIYYSQIVNDFQKGDIAEGYSVSREKKESFPLTVTSAQKNPTAFYLCASSIPNRGRSLAEAFFGQGTRLTVV.

V and J are TRBV4-1 and TRBJ1-2, with TRBD1 as a possible D gene (5 bases). The V end was cut by 1 base, the J end by 4 bases, with 13 bases between. Germline V gene sequence: CDR1 MGHRA, CDR2 YSYEKL. This CDR3 is built from 15 residues. The CDR3 spells CASSQAGDELYGYTF. CDR3 DNA sequence: TGCGCCAGCAGCCAAGCGGGGGACGAACTCTATGGCTACACCTTC.

The chain couples TRBV4-1 to TRBJ2-7; 8 nucleotides agree with TRBD1. The V gene's germline CDR1 is MGHRA and CDR2 YSYEKL. The length of the CDR3 is 18 residues. Germline trimming cut 1 base from V and 2 bases from J; bases unmatched to any gene: 13. The CDR3 sequence: CASSQGQGYGARTYEQYF. The CDR3 region has the DNA TGCGCCAGCAGCCAAGGACAGGGGTATGGTGCTAGAACCTACGAGCAGTACTTC.

The genes are TRBV14 and TRBJ1-2; D call uncertain. V was cut by 5 bases and J by 1 base, with 11 bases left in between. Per the germline V gene, CDR1 is SGHDN and CDR2 is FVKESK. The CDR3 consists of 14 residues. The CDR3, as DNA: TGTGCCAGCAGCGGAACCGGGCTTAACTATGGCTACACCTTC. Translating it yields CASSGTGLNYGYTF.

The chain couples TRBV27 to TRBJ2-5, with 9 bases matching TRBD1. CDR3 length equals 16 residues. CDR1 MNHEY and CDR2 SMNVEV come from the germline V gene (reference sequence). With 5 bases clipped from V and 3 bases from J, the junction kept 10 bases outside the gene matches. DNA of the CDR3: TGTGCCAGCAGTCGCCTTGGGGGACAGGGCGAAGAGACCCAGTACTTC. Amino acid sequence: CASSRLGGQGEETQYF.

This chain links TRBV7-8 with TRBJ2-1; D is uncertain. The ends were cut back, 2 bases at V and 6 bases at J, with 11 bases in the middle. CDR1 is SGHVS, CDR2 FQNEAQ, per germline. The CDR3 covers 14 residues. The CDR3 coding sequence is TGTGCCAGCAGCTTACGCCTAGGGTTCAATGAGCAGTTCTTC. Translation gives CASSLRLGFNEQFF.

About this clone itself: An end of the junction differs from the germline gene, which may be a read error. V gene TRBV5-1 combines with J gene TRBJ1-4; no definite D call. This CDR3 is built from 16 residues. CDR1 and CDR2 (germline): SGHRS, YFSETQ. The CDR3 is CASSLVAASLMKKLFF. The CDR3 DNA follows: TGCGCCAGCAGCTTGGTAGCGGCCTCCCTAATGAAAAAGCTGTTTTTT.

Here the CDR3 reads CASSLYRKETQYF. Here the CDR3 DNA reads TGTGCCAGCAGCTTATATCGAAAAGAGACCCAGTACTTC. The chain has TRBV7-8 and TRBJ2-5; D gene unclear. Trimming took off 2 bases at V and 3 bases at J, with 7 bases between the two ends. This CDR3 comprises 13 residues. Per germline, CDR1 SGHVS and CDR2 FQNEAQ.

The chain recombines TRBV19 with TRBJ2-3; TRBD1 is a possible D gene (6 bases). Germline V CDR1 and CDR2: LNHDA, SQIVND (reference sequence). Between the trimmed V and J ends, which lost 5 bases and 0 bases, there was a span of 15 bases. The CDR3 is 16 amino acids. The CDR3 loop is CASSPRTVPSTDTQYF. The DNA of the CDR3 is TGTGCCAGTAGTCCCCGGACAGTCCCAAGCACAGATACGCAGTATTTT. Together with reference TRBV19 and TRBJ2-3, the CDR3 gives the full variable domain: DGGITQSPKYLFRKEGQNVTLSCEQNLNHDAMYWYRQDPGQGLRLIYYSQIVNDFQKGDIAEGYSVSREKKESFPLTVTSAQKNPTAFYLCASSPRTVPSTDTQYFGPGTRLTVL.

The rearrangement links TRBV28 to TRBJ1-5, with 7 nucleotides matching TRBD1. This CDR3 spans 13 amino acids. From germline, CDR1 is MDHEN and CDR2 SYDVKM. The J segment lost 7 bases and the V segment lost 7 bases, leaving 7 bases of the junction unmatched. The DNA for the CDR3 is TGTGCCAGCATCCGGGACAGAATACAGCCCCAGCATTTT. Translation gives CASIRDRIQPQHF.

The sample holds one count of this clone. The chain joins TRBV7-9 to TRBJ1-1; 9 bases match TRBD1. This CDR3 is built from 14 residues. Germline lookup yields CDR1 SEHNR and CDR2 FQNEAQ (reference sequence). V lost 4 bases and J lost 6; bases outside the gene matches: 6. The CDR3 DNA reads TGTGCCAGCAGCTCACAGGGGGCGCGGGCTGAAGCTTTCTTT. Translated, it gives CASSSQGARAEAFF.

This clone appeared once. The rearrangement uses TRBV28 and TRBJ2-3, with 9 bases lining up with TRBD1. Looked up from germline, CDR1 is MDHEN and CDR2 is SYDVKM. The CDR3 length is 12 residues. V was clipped by 7 bases and J by 10 bases; unmatched bases: 6. The CDR3 sequence: CASITRTGAQYF. The DNA of the CDR3 is TGTGCCAGCATTACACGGACAGGGGCGCAGTATTTT.

The rearrangement joins TRBV7-8 to TRBJ2-5, with D possibly matching TRBD1 (5 bases). The J call may be wrong; the DNA end is better matched by TRBJ2-7. CDR3 length: 14 residues. CDR1 and CDR2 from the germline V gene are SGHVS and FQNEAQ. The CDR3 nucleotides are TGTGCCAGCAGCTTAGTGGCAGGGCCGGACGAGCAGTACTTC. Amino acid sequence: CASSLVAGPDEQYF.

The V gene is TRBV9, the J gene TRBJ2-1; TRBD2 is a possible D gene (7 bases). Trimming shortened V by 5 bases and J by 9 bases, and 18 bases separated the two germline ends. Germline V lookup: CDR1 SGDLS, CDR2 YYNGEE. The CDR3 is made up of 14 amino acids. CDR3 coding DNA: TGTGCCAGCAGTCCTCGGGGGGCTCTCACTGAGCAGTTCTTC. Translating gives CASSPRGALTEQFF.

The rearrangement joins TRBV5-1 to TRBJ2-3; 13 bases align to TRBD2. CDR3 length: 15 residues. J gave up 6 bases and V 5 bases, and 6 bases lay outside the gene matches. Germline V lookup: CDR1 SGHRS, CDR2 YFSETQ. The CDR3, as DNA: TGCGCCAGCAGGGGACTAGCGGGGTACAGGGATACGCAGTATTTT. Its protein is CASRGLAGYRDTQYF.

The V gene is TRBV15, the J gene TRBJ2-7; 10 bases match TRBD1. J lost 4 bases, V lost 9 bases, and 6 bases had no gene match. CDR3 length: 13 amino acids. Per the germline V gene, CDR1 is LNHNV and CDR2 is YYDKDF (reference sequence). DNA for the CDR3: TGTGCCACGTCAAGGGACAGGGGATACGAGCAGTACTTC. This gives the protein CATSRDRGYEQYF.